These 11 T cell receptor beta chains came from one sample sequenced in a study of blood T cell repertoires in COVID-19. Assay: immunoSEQ multiplex PCR; the TCRdb copy retains only in-frame clones and omits some. The sample lists roughly 250,000 clones, roughly 84% occurring once. The sample consisted of peripheral blood. These receptors all stem from a person aged 65-85 years with COVID-19, enrolled during active disease.

The V gene is TRBV15, the J gene TRBJ2-1; D gene unclear. Deletions cut 1 base from V and 5 bases from J, with 9 bases between. Germline CDR1 and CDR2: LNHNV and YYDKDF (reference sequence). The CDR3 runs to 14 residues. The DNA for the CDR3 is TGTGCCACCAGCAGAGCCCAGTACAACAATGAGCAGTTCTTC. Translating it yields CATSRAQYNNEQFF.

Comments on this clone: A junction end diverges from the germline sequence, so it may reflect a read error. Other DNA sequences in the same sample also yield this CDR3. This chain connects TRBV24-1 to TRBJ2-7; TRBD2 agrees at 7 bases. CDR1 and CDR2 (germline): KGHDR, SFDVKD. This CDR3 spans 16 amino acids. CDR3 nucleotides: TGTGCCACCAGTTCTTATTTTCGGGGGGTCCCCTACGAACAGTACTTC. It yields the protein CATSSYFRGVPYEQYF.

The J gene is TRBJ2-1, the V gene TRBV7-2; TRBD2 agrees at 11 bases. This CDR3 comprises 17 residues. Germline-derived CDR1 and CDR2 are SGHTA and FQGNSA. V shed 3 bases and J 7 bases; nucleotides not matched to a gene: 11. The CDR3 coding sequence is TGTGCCAGCAGCTTTGGAACTAGCGGGGGTCTAGGGAATGAGCAGTTCTTC. Its translation is CASSFGTSGGLGNEQFF. The complete variable domain, with remaining parts taken from reference TRBV7-2 and TRBJ2-1, reads GAGVSQSPSNKVTEKGKDVELRCDPISGHTALYWYRQSLGQGLEFLIYFQGNSAPDKSGLPSDRFSAERTGGSVSTLTIQRTQQEDSAVYLCASSFGTSGGLGNEQFFGPGTRLTVL.

V is TRBV28 and J is TRBJ2-5; 11 positions agree with TRBD2. The CDR3 consists of 18 residues. Germline values: CDR1 MDHEN, CDR2 SYDVKM. With V trimmed by 6 bases and J by 1 base, 13 bases remained unmatched. CDR3: CASRFGLGLAGPQETQYF. The CDR3, as DNA: TGTGCCAGCAGATTCGGACTAGGACTAGCGGGTCCCCAAGAGACCCAGTACTTC.

V gene TRBV6-7 combines with J gene TRBJ2-4; a weak D match, TRBD1 (6 bases). TRBV6-7 is marked as an open reading frame, function uncertain. The CDR3 runs 19 residues. The V gene lost 0 bases and the J gene lost 4 bases, with 22 bases spanning the gap. The CDR3 DNA sequence: TGTGCCAGCAGTTACTCGAGTAGTACCTGGGGGCTCGGTAAAAACATTCAGTACTTC. Translated, it gives CASSYSSSTWGLGKNIQYF.

The chain recombines TRBV7-2 with TRBJ2-7; D uncertain. Germline CDR1 is SGHTA and CDR2 is FQGNSA. The V and J ends lost 5 bases and 4 bases respectively, with 15 bases between them. The CDR3 runs to 14 residues. The CDR3 DNA sequence: TGTGCCAGCAGCCCCCACCCGAGCCTATACGAGCAGTACTTC. Amino acid sequence: CASSPHPSLYEQYF.

V is TRBV12-3 or TRBV12-4 and J is TRBJ1-5, with D unclear. The V end was cut by 7 bases, the J end by 6 bases, with 10 bases between. The CDR3 extends over 12 amino acids. This CDR3 reads CASTREFQPQHF. The CDR3 nucleotides read TGTGCCAGCACCCGTGAGTTTCAGCCCCAGCATTTT.

This clone has at least ten counts. The chain links TRBV19 to TRBJ2-1, with D possibly matching TRBD1 (6 bases). CDR3 length equals 14 residues. V dropped 5 bases and J dropped 7 bases, with 15 bases sitting between them. Germline assignment: CDR1 LNHDA and CDR2 SQIVND (reference sequence). The CDR3 region is CASSERTVQNEQFF. The DNA of the CDR3 is TGTGCCAGTAGTGAGCGGACAGTTCAGAATGAGCAGTTCTTC.

The chain couples TRBV4-1 to TRBJ2-2; D unclear. V was cut by 3 bases and J by 3 bases, with 8 bases left in between. Germline CDR1 MGHRA, CDR2 YSYEKL. This CDR3 comprises 14 residues. CDR3 amino acids: CASSQLRDTGELFF. The CDR3 region has the DNA TGCGCCAGCAGCCAGTTGAGAGACACCGGGGAGCTGTTTTTT.

This clone appeared a single time. The chain has TRBV5-1 and TRBJ2-5; tentative D call: TRBD1 (6 bases). The CDR3 length is 17 residues. Trimming took off 0 bases at V and 3 bases at J, with 18 bases between the two ends. Germline V gene lookup returns CDR1 SGHRS and CDR2 YFSETQ. The CDR3 DNA reads TGCGCCAGCAGCTTGGCCTGGGGACAAATCGAAGAAGAGACCCAGTACTTC. The encoded protein is CASSLAWGQIEEETQYF.

This chain connects TRBV28 to TRBJ1-1; D is unresolved. Trimming pared 2 bases from V and 3 bases from J, leaving 7 bases between. The CDR3 is 13 residues long. CDR1 is MDHEN, CDR2 SYDVKM, per germline. In DNA, the CDR3 is TGTGCCAGCAGTTTACGGCGGGACACTGAAGCTTTCTTT. Its translation: CASSLRRDTEAFF.